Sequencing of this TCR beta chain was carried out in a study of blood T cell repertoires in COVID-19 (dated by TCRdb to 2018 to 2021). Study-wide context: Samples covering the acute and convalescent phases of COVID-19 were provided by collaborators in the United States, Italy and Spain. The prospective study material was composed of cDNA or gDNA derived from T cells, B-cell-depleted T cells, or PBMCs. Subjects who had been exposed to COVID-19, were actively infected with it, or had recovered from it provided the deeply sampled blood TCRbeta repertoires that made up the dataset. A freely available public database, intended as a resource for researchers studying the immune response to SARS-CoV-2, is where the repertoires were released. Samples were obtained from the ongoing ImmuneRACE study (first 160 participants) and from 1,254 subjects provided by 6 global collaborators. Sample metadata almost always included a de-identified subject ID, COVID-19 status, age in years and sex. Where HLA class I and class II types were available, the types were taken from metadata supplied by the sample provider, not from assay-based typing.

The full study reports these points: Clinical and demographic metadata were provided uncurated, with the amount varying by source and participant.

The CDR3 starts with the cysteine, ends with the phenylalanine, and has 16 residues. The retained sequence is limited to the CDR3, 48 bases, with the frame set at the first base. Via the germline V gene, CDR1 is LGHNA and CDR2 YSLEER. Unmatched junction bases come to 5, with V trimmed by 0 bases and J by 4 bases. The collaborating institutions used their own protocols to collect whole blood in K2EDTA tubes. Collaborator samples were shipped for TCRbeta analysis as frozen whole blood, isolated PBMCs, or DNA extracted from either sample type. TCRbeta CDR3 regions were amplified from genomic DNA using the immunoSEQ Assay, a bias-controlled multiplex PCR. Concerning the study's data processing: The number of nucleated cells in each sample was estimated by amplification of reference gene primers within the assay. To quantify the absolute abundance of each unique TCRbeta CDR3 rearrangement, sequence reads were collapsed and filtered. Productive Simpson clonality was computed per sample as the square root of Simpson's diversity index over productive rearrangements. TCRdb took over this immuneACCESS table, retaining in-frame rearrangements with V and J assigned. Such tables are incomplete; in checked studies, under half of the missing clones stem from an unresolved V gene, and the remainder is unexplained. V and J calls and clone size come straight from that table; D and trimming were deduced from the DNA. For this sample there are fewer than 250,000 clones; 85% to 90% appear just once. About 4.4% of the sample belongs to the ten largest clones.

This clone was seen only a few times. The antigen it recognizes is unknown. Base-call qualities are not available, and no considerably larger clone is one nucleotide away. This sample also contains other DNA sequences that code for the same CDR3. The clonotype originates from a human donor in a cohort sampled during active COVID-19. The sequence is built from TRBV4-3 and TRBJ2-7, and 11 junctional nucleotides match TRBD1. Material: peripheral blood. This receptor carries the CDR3 CASSQEPGQGGYEQYF. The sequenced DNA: TGCGCCAGCAGCCAAGAACCGGGACAGGGGGGTTACGAGCAGTACTTC.